This is a list of T cell receptor beta chains from one sample in a study of T cells in Graves' hyperthyroidism and ophthalmopathy. TCRdb re-analysed the multiplex PCR reads in MiXCR, keeping a single row per CDR3 protein. This sample has fewer than 350,000 distinct CDR3 sequences, with over 20% found just once. Sample: blood. The receptors originated from a woman in her fifties or sixties with Graves' hyperthyroidism. CDR3s include the opening cysteine and the closing phenylalanine or tryptophan.

V: TRBV5-5
CDR3: CASSLGDNEKLFF

V: TRBV2
CDR3: CASSDPTGPDTQYF

V: TRBV12-3/TRBV12-4
CDR3: CASQRGHTDSYEQYF

V: TRBV11-2
CDR3: CASSYNPAQLYNEQFF

V: TRBV5-1
CDR3: CASSGGQNTGELFF

V: TRBV2
CDR3: CASKFPAGPNTEAFF

V: TRBV14
CDR3: CASSRQSNYEQYF

V: TRBV9
CDR3: CASSVGRLSSYEQYF

V: TRBV5-1
CDR3: CASFQGARETQYF

V: TRBV12-3/TRBV12-4
CDR3: CASSPNRATNEKLFF